The clone carrying this T cell receptor beta chain was seen many times. Its antigen is not known. Amplified TCR beta CDR3 regions derived from RNA transcripts. HTBI primers were the set used in a first-round RT-PCR of the TCR CDR3. TCRdb processed the multiplex PCR reads anew with MiXCR; each CDR3 protein has one entry. Of around 300,000 distinct CDR3 sequences listed, approximately 13% are singletons. Researchers defined stable Graves' hyperthyroidism as no ophthalmopathy progression within 18 months. Cells are PBMCs isolated from about 10 ml of fresh blood. The data derive from a study of T cells in Graves' hyperthyroidism and ophthalmopathy. Findings of the study overall: For ophthalmopathy, model prediction preceded onset by a median roughly 6.2 months. Most expanded thyroid clonotypes above 0.001 also appeared in blood.

Germline V CDR1 and CDR2: SNHLY, FYNNEI. The V end lost 5 bases, the J end lost 6 bases, and 14 bases lay between the germline ends. The length of the CDR3 is 14 residues. Sequencing used blood. The chain recombines TRBV2 with TRBJ2-1; D may be TRBD1 or TRBD2 (5 bases each). The source is a woman in her thirties or forties with Graves' hyperthyroidism. CDR3 DNA: TGTGCCAGCAGTTTTTTCCACGGGGCCAATGAGCAGTTCTTC. It specifies CASSFFHGANEQFF.